A selection of T cell receptor beta chains follows, all from one sample in a study of blood T cells in healthy people across ages. TCRdb re-called the 5' RACE reads with MiXCR, one entry per CDR3 protein. The data contain hundreds of thousands of distinct CDR3 sequences, 52% of them singletons. The sample consisted of blood. These receptors were collected from a woman of 80 years or more in good health. Both conserved end residues are part of each CDR3. The order of the fields is J gene, clone size, V gene, CDR3 length, CDR3 protein. Clone size is not always given. Where it is, it says once, few, many or a class for expanded clones.

TRBJ1-4,NA,TRBV7-2,13,CASKGRANEKLFF
TRBJ1-5,once,TRBV20-1,13,CSVADRVSQPQHF
TRBJ2-1,many,TRBV7-9,16,CASSTQREGLHNEQFF
TRBJ1-1,many,TRBV7-6,13,CASSLEQNTEAFF
TRBJ2-7,NA,TRBV11-1,14,CASSLWTGKYEQYF
TRBJ2-1,NA,TRBV27,16,CASSFRVAGGFYEQFF
TRBJ2-7,NA,TRBV29-1,13,CSARTGGSYEQYF
TRBJ2-1,NA,TRBV5-1,14,CASSFRLAGDEQFF
TRBJ2-5,NA,TRBV24-1,15,CATSDHGLGGNEQYF
TRBJ2-3,many,TRBV29-1,14,CSVEPSSGTDTQYF
TRBJ1-4,many,TRBV20-1,13,CSARDRGVEKLFF
TRBJ1-1,NA,TRBV3-1,13,CASSLFSNTEAFF
TRBJ2-5,NA,TRBV3-1,14,CASSQEFLSAAQYF
TRBJ2-7,NA,TRBV11-2,14,CASSLELGSYEQYF
TRBJ2-3,NA,TRBV2,14,CASSEFPGRATQYF
NA,few,TRBV3-1,13,CASSHIGYNEQYF
TRBJ2-6,NA,TRBV29-1,16,CSVARGVASGANVLTF
TRBJ1-2,NA,TRBV6-1,14,CATLQGYDGNGYTF
TRBJ1-6,few,TRBV28,16,CASSSFERDGRSPLHF
TRBJ2-2,many,TRBV5-5,13,CASSFGNTGELFF
TRBJ2-3,NA,TRBV11-2,13,CASSLAGGRGQYF
TRBJ1-2,NA,TRBV12-3/TRBV12-4,14,CASSLGTVNYGYTF
TRBJ2-6,NA,TRBV3-1,18,CASSQMTGVLSGANVLTF
TRBJ1-1,NA,TRBV6-2/TRBV6-3,12,CASSFQTGEAFF
TRBJ1-1,NA,TRBV3-1,15,CASSPLGGERTEAFF
TRBJ2-3,NA,TRBV20-1,15,CSARWTSGVVNTQYF
TRBJ2-7,many,TRBV9,13,CASGAGGPDEQYF
TRBJ2-7,NA,TRBV9,14,CASSTAAGFWEQYF
TRBJ1-1,NA,TRBV7-9,15,CASSLAMGGNTEAFF
TRBJ1-2,few,TRBV6-5,13,CASTPRAGFGCTF
TRBJ1-2,NA,TRBV7-9,14,CASSIASRLDGYTF
TRBJ2-2,NA,TRBV6-2/TRBV6-3,13,CASSYSLAGELFF
TRBJ1-3,NA,TRBV12-3/TRBV12-4,12,CASSPEGSTIYF
TRBJ2-7,many,TRBV4-2,16,CASSHATSGTANEQYF
NA,NA,TRBV6-2/TRBV6-3,13,CASSYSDINIQYF
TRBJ2-1,few,TRBV11-1,16,CASRPNPGQGVNEQFF
TRBJ2-7,NA,TRBV18,14,CASSPSGNSYEQYF
TRBJ2-1,many,TRBV6-5,15,CASSYGGSWGNEQFF
TRBJ2-7,many,TRBV28,14,CASRFKDRTYEQYF
TRBJ1-2,many,TRBV3-1,12,CASSQDSGSHTF